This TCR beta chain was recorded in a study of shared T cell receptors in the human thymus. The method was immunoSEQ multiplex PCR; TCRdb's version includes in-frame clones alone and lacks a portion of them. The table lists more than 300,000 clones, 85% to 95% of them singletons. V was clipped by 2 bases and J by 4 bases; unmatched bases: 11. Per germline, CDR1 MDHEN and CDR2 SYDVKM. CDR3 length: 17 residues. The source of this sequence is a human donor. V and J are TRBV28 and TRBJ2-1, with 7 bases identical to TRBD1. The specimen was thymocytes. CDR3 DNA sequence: TGTGCCAGCAGTTTACGATCCGGGACAGCCTTTTACAATGAGCAGTTCTTC. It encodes CASSLRSGTAFYNEQFF.